Listed here are 15 T cell receptor beta chains from one sample, sequenced in a study of blood T cell repertoires in COVID-19. TCRdb keeps only in-frame clones here, not all; method: immunoSEQ multiplex PCR. The sample gives about 160,000 clones, roughly 80% of which show up once; approximately 6.8% is in the top ten. Sequenced material: peripheral blood. These receptors were obtained from a woman between 35 and 50 years old with COVID-19, enrolled during active disease.

This chain links TRBV5-6 with TRBJ2-2; TRBD2 matches 8 bases. Germline CDR1 is SGHDT and CDR2 is YYEEEE. The CDR3 spans 18 residues. Trimming took 4 bases from V and 6 from J; bases not matched to a gene: 17. The CDR3 region has the DNA TGTGCCAGCAGCACCGGGACTAGGGGTTTCCAGTTAGCCGGGGAGCTGTTTTTT. Protein sequence: CASSTGTRGFQLAGELFF.

The V and J genes are TRBV7-3 and TRBJ1-1; D is unresolved. The CDR3 extends over 15 amino acids. The V and J ends lost 0 bases and 11 bases respectively, with 19 bases between them. Looked up from germline, CDR1 is SGHTA and CDR2 is FQGTGA. CDR3 bases: TGTGCCAGCAGCTTAACCGGTGCGCTTCGGGGTGAGGCTTTCTTT. Translating it yields CASSLTGALRGEAFF.

The rearrangement uses TRBV24-1 and TRBJ2-2; 10 bases are shared with TRBD2. The germline V gene encodes CDR1 KGHDR and CDR2 SFDVKD. The CDR3 is 18 amino acids. V shed 3 bases and J 4 bases; nucleotides not matched to a gene: 10. The CDR3 coding sequence is TGTGCCACCAGTGATCCACTGGGAGCGGGAGGGGGCACCGGGGAGCTGTTTTTT. Translating it yields CATSDPLGAGGGTGELFF.

Note on this clone: Other DNA sequences of this sample code for an identical CDR3. The gene calls are TRBV11-2 and TRBJ1-5; 8 nucleotides agree with TRBD1. Looked up from germline, CDR1 is SGHAT and CDR2 is FQNNGV. The CDR3 is made up of 13 amino acids. V dropped 5 bases and J dropped 7; count of bases not matched to a gene: 4. The CDR3: CASSPDRGQPQHF. The CDR3 DNA sequence: TGTGCCAGCAGCCCCGACAGGGGACAGCCCCAGCATTTT.

J is TRBJ2-1 and V is TRBV11-2, with D unresolved. Trimming removed 3 bases from V and 0 bases from J, with 6 bases in between. The CDR3 runs 14 residues. The germline CDR1 and CDR2 sequences are SGHAT and FQNNGV. CDR3 in amino acids: CASSLASSYNEQFF. CDR3 nucleotide sequence: TGTGCCAGCAGCTTGGCTTCCTCCTACAATGAGCAGTTCTTC.

The chain joins TRBV10-3 to TRBJ2-2, with TRBD2 identical over 7 bases. Trimming took 2 bases from V and 6 from J; bases not matched to a gene: 12. Germline CDR1 ENHRY, CDR2 SYGVKD. This CDR3 spans 17 amino acids. This CDR3 is CAISEPARAGVPGELFF. DNA for the CDR3: TGTGCCATCAGTGAGCCGGCGAGGGCGGGGGTACCCGGGGAGCTGTTTTTT.

The chain combines TRBV6-1 with TRBJ1-1, with no clear D. The germline V gene has CDR1 MNHNS and CDR2 SASEGT. The CDR3 is made up of 14 amino acids. The V gene lost 3 bases and the J gene lost 4 bases, with 12 bases spanning the gap. CDR3 in amino acids: CASSEDAELTEAFF. CDR3 nucleotides: TGTGCCAGCAGTGAGGATGCGGAACTCACTGAAGCTTTCTTT.

The CDR3 sequence is CSASAYGRTTVSNQPQHF. CDR3 sequence (DNA): TGCAGTGCTAGTGCTTACGGCAGGACAACGGTGAGCAATCAGCCCCAGCATTTT. This chain links TRBV20-1 with TRBJ1-5; a weak D match, TRBD1 (5 bases). The CDR3 loop spans 18 amino acids. Trimming took 3 bases from V and 1 from J, leaving 22 bases between them. From germline, CDR1 is DFQATT and CDR2 SNEGSKA (reference sequence).

The chain uses TRBV28 and TRBJ2-5, with a possible D match to TRBD2 (6 bases). This CDR3 comprises 15 residues. CDR1 MDHEN and CDR2 SYDVKM come from the germline V gene. Trimming removed 4 bases from V and 5 bases from J, with 17 bases in between. CDR3 coding DNA: TGTGCCAGCAGTTCCCCGGACCCGGAGGGGGAGACCCAGTACTTC. This gives the protein CASSSPDPEGETQYF.

This clone was recorded once. The chain couples TRBV3-1 (or the pseudogene TRBV3-2) to TRBJ2-2; weak D call: TRBD2 (5 bases). Deletions cut 5 bases from V and 0 bases from J, with 13 bases between. The CDR3 covers 16 residues. The germline CDR1 and CDR2 sequences are LGHDT and YNNKEL (reference sequence). DNA of the CDR3: TGTGCCAGCAGCGGCCCGACTACCGCGAACACCGGGGAGCTGTTTTTT. Translated: CASSGPTTANTGELFF.

The chain employs TRBV15 and TRBJ1-1, with a possible D match to TRBD1 (6 bases). The CDR3 length is 13 residues. Germline lookup yields CDR1 LNHNV and CDR2 YYDKDF (reference sequence). Trimming shortened V by 3 bases and J by 5 bases, and 10 bases separated the two germline ends. The CDR3 sequence: CATSSQQGTEAFF. CDR3 nucleotide sequence: TGTGCCACCAGCAGTCAACAGGGAACTGAAGCTTTCTTT.

The rearrangement uses TRBV5-4 and TRBJ2-5; 11 bases are a match to TRBD2. Germline V gene data show CDR1 as SGHNT and CDR2 as YYREEE (reference sequence). The V and J ends lost 3 bases and 4 bases, in that order; junction bases with no gene match: 11. This CDR3 is built from 17 residues. The chain's CDR3 is CASSSPDSGGARETQYF. The CDR3 DNA reads TGTGCCAGCAGCTCGCCGGATAGCGGGGGGGCGAGAGAGACCCAGTACTTC.

The chain has TRBV14 and TRBJ1-2; TRBD1 matches at 11 bases. CDR3 length equals 17 residues. Losses at the gene ends were 3 bases for V and 2 bases for J; bases not matched to a gene: 8. Germline assignment: CDR1 SGHDN and CDR2 FVKESK. The DNA for the CDR3 is TGTGCCAGCAGCCATCGCCTCGGACAGGGGGCCAACTATGGCTACACCTTC. It encodes CASSHRLGQGANYGYTF.

V gene TRBV5-4 combines with J gene TRBJ2-1; perhaps TRBD1 as D (5 bases). V shed 1 base and J shed 6 bases, with 5 bases lying between them. Germline assignment: CDR1 SGHNT and CDR2 YYREEE (reference sequence). The CDR3 has 12 amino acids. The CDR3 region is CASSLQGNEQFF. The CDR3, as DNA: TGTGCCAGCAGCTTGCAGGGCAATGAGCAGTTCTTC.

This clone was observed a few times. The CDR3 nucleotides are TGTGCCAGCAGCGTAGGCCGGACAGGGGGAGTAGGCACTGAAGCTTTCTTT. Protein: CASSVGRTGGVGTEAFF. The chain employs TRBV9 and TRBJ1-1, with 10 bases lining up with TRBD1. CDR1 is SGDLS, CDR2 YYNGEE, per germline. The trim removed 0 bases at V and 4 bases at J, leaving 9 bases unmatched. The CDR3 has 17 residues.